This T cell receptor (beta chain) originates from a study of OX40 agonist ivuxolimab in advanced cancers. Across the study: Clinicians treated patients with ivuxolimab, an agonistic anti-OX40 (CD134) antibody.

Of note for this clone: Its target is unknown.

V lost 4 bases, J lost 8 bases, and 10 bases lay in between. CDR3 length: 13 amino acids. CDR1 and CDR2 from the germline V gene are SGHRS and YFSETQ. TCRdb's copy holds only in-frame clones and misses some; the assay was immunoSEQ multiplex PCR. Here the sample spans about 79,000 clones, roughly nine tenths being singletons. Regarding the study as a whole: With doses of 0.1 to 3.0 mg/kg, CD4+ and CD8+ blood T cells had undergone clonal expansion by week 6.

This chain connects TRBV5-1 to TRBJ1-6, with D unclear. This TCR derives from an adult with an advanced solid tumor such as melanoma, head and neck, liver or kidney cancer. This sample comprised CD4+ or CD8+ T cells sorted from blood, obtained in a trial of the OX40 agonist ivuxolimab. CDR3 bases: TGCGCCAGCAGCCTGGAGGTTGATTCACCCCTCCACTTT. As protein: CASSLEVDSPLHF. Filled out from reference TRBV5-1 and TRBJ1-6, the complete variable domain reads KAGVTQTPRYLIKTRGQQVTLSCSPISGHRSVSWYQQTPGQGLQFLFEYFSETQRNKGNFPGRFSGRQFSNSRSEMNVSTLELGDSALYLCASSLEVDSPLHFGNGTRLTVT.